This T cell receptor (beta chain) emerged from a study of metastatic and nonmetastatic thyroid tumors. With MiXCR, TCRdb reprocessed the PCR reads. The table includes fewer than 20,000 clones, roughly 4% detected once. Thyroid surgery was preceded by no treatment in any patient. Notes on the study in general: As reported, TCR beta diversity in blood and tumor was significantly higher in malignant thyroid tumors than in benign nodules.

This clone came up a few times. The antigen remains undetermined. Sequenced sample: tumor tissue. The clonotype comes from a female donor with papillary thyroid cancer or a benign thyroid nodule (not recorded which). Some clones in this sample may be carry-over from other donors' samples.

This CDR3 reads CASSSVAGSNEQFF. CDR3 DNA sequence: TGTGCCAGCAGTTCCGTAGCGGGTTCCAATGAGCAGTTCTTC. The chain joins TRBV12-3 or TRBV12-4 to TRBJ2-1, with TRBD2 matching 7 bases. The junction had 6 bases not matched to a gene; V was cut back by 4 bases and J by 6 bases. The CDR3 is made up of 14 amino acids.